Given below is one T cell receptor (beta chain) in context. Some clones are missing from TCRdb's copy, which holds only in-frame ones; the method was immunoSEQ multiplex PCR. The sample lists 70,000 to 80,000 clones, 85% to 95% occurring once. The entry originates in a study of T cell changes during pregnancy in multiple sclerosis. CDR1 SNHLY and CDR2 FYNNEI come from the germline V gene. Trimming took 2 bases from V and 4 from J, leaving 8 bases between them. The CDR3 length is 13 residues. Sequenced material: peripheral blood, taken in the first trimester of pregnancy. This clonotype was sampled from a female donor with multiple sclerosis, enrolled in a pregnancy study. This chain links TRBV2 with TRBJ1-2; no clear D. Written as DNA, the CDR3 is TGTGCCAGCAGTGAATATGTGAGCTATGGCTACACCTTC. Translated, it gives CASSEYVSYGYTF.